These 21 T cell receptor beta chains originate from one sample sequenced in a study of T-cell reconstitution after alpha-beta-depleted transplantation in children. Unique molecular identifiers were incorporated during preparation of the TCRbeta library. Each CDR3 protein is one row after TCRdb ran MiXCR on the PCR reads. The table has 450,000 to 550,000 distinct CDR3 sequences, 10% to 12% seen once. Material: PBMCs, mostly from graft donor cells, obtained 180 days after TCRalphabeta/CD19-depleted stem cell transplant. Receptor source: a female patient aged 2 to 10 who had a stem cell transplant for aplastic anemia, so the T cells may come from the graft donor.

This clonotype was found a few times. The chain recombines TRBV18 with TRBJ1-1; no clear D. V shed 4 bases and J shed 3 bases, with 9 bases lying between them. This CDR3 spans 13 amino acids. Germline-derived CDR1 and CDR2 are KGHSH and LQKENI. CDR3 DNA sequence: TGTGCCAGCTCACACCGGTCAGACACTGAAGCTTTCTTT. It is translated as CASSHRSDTEAFF.

The chain is built from TRBV29-1 and TRBJ1-4; D uncertain. Germline CDR1 and CDR2: SQVTM and ANQGSEA. Trimming stripped 4 bases from V and 7 bases from J, with 13 bases between. The CDR3 extends over 13 amino acids. The CDR3 is CSVVQVRGEKLFF. CDR3 DNA sequence: TGCAGCGTTGTGCAGGTCCGTGGTGAAAAACTGTTTTTT.

The chain links TRBV9 to TRBJ2-7; D call uncertain. This CDR3 is 14 amino acids long. The V gene's germline CDR1 is SGDLS and CDR2 YYNGEE. V was clipped by 4 bases and J by 2 bases, with 13 bases between them. The CDR3 DNA is TGTGCCAGCAGCCCCGATAATCGGGCCTACGAGCAGTACTTC. Translating it yields CASSPDNRAYEQYF.

This clonotype was counted between two and nine times. J is TRBJ2-5 and V is TRBV19; D possibly corresponds to TRBD2 (5 bases). The V gene's germline CDR1 is LNHDA and CDR2 SQIVND (reference sequence). Trimming removed 7 bases at V and 3 bases at J, with 21 bases between. The CDR3 has 16 amino acids. CDR3 in DNA: TGTGCCAGTACCACCCCGGGCGGAGGTCGTGAAGAGACCCAGTACTTC. Protein: CASTTPGGGREETQYF.

This clonotype was found a few times. This chain links TRBV7-8 with TRBJ2-2; 9 bases are a match to TRBD2. CDR1 and CDR2 (germline): SGHVS, FQNEAQ. V shed 1 base, J shed 6 bases, and the junction held 18 bases outside the gene matches. The CDR3 has 20 residues. CDR3 residues: CASSLVRGPSGAALPGELFF. The CDR3 DNA reads TGTGCCAGCAGCTTAGTCAGGGGTCCTAGCGGGGCCGCGCTACCCGGGGAGCTGTTTTTT.

This chain links TRBV7-9 with TRBJ2-1; a weak D match, TRBD1 (6 bases). Trimming stripped 7 bases from V and 10 bases from J, with 8 bases between. CDR1 is SEHNR, CDR2 FQNEAQ, per germline (reference sequence). This CDR3 comprises 10 residues. CDR3 amino acids: CASTGTEQFF. CDR3 bases: TGTGCCAGCACCGGGACAGAGCAGTTCTTC.

The chain recombines TRBV2 with TRBJ1-6; TRBD1 agrees at 7 bases. The CDR3 has 19 amino acids. Germline trimming cut 11 bases from V and 5 bases from J; bases unmatched to any gene: 24. Germline V gene data show CDR1 as SNHLY and CDR2 as FYNNEI. The CDR3 loop reads CAARYGQDDANLNNSPLHF. CDR3 nucleotide sequence: TGTGCCGCCAGATACGGACAGGACGACGCCAACTTAAATAATTCACCCCTCCACTTT.

The chain has TRBV7-7 and TRBJ2-7; no reliable D call. V was clipped by 5 bases and J by 0 bases, with 8 bases between them. This CDR3 is 13 amino acids long. Germline V gene sequence: CDR1 SSHAT, CDR2 FNYEAQ (reference sequence). This chain's CDR3 is CASSMDLSYEQYF. CDR3 bases: TGTGCCAGCAGCATGGACCTCTCCTACGAGCAGTACTTC.

The chain combines TRBV4-3 with TRBJ1-4, with D perhaps matching TRBD1 (5 bases). CDR1 is LGHNA, CDR2 YSLEER, per germline. This CDR3 is built from 17 residues. V dropped 0 bases and J dropped 2 bases, with 13 bases sitting between them. The chain's CDR3 is CASSQDPRRATNEKLFF. Written as DNA, the CDR3 is TGCGCCAGCAGCCAAGACCCTCGCAGGGCCACTAATGAAAAACTGTTTTTT.

The sample holds a few counts of this clonotype. The V call is TRBV12-3 or TRBV12-4, the J call TRBJ1-1; D might be TRBD1 (6 bases). Trimming took 7 bases from V and 7 from J, leaving 19 bases between them. This CDR3 has 14 residues. The CDR3: CASTYGPGVGEAFF. The CDR3 DNA reads as TGTGCCAGCACCTACGGACCAGGGGTTGGTGAAGCTTTCTTT.

This clonotype showed up just a few times. This rearrangement joins TRBV18 to TRBJ2-2; 9 positions agree with TRBD2. Trimming removed 5 bases from V and 0 bases from J; junction bases left unmatched: 7. Germline values: CDR1 KGHSH, CDR2 LQKENI. The CDR3 consists of 17 residues. As DNA, the CDR3 is TGTGCCAGCTCAACCTTAGCGGGGGCCACGAACACCGGGGAGCTGTTTTTT. The encoded protein is CASSTLAGATNTGELFF.

This clonotype was detected a few times. The chain employs TRBV28 and TRBJ2-2; the match to TRBD1 covers 7 bases. V was clipped by 5 bases and J by 3 bases; unmatched bases: 9. Germline V CDR1 and CDR2: MDHEN, SYDVKM. The CDR3 length is 16 residues. The CDR3 reads CASSGAGGIDTGELFF. For the CDR3, the DNA is TGTGCCAGCAGTGGGGCAGGGGGAATCGACACCGGGGAGCTGTTTTTT.

The chain has TRBV4-1 and TRBJ2-3; a weak D match, TRBD2 (6 bases). This CDR3 has 17 amino acids. Germline CDR1 and CDR2: MGHRA and YSYEKL. Trimming removed 0 bases at V and 3 bases at J, with 16 bases between. The CDR3 region is CASSQELRRGKTDTQYF. CDR3 DNA: TGCGCCAGCAGCCAAGAGCTCAGACGGGGGAAGACAGATACGCAGTATTTT.

The table lists this clonotype with many counts. This chain connects TRBV9 to TRBJ2-3; 8 bases align to TRBD2. CDR3 size: 14 residues. Looked up from germline, CDR1 is SGDLS and CDR2 is YYNGEE. After removal of 1 base from V and 3 bases from J, the junction contained 1 base not matched to a gene. The chain's CDR3 is CASSVIAGTDTQYF. The CDR3 DNA is TGTGCCAGCAGCGTAATAGCGGGAACAGATACGCAGTATTTT.

The J gene is TRBJ1-4, the V gene TRBV6-1, with unresolved D. Between the trimmed V and J ends, which lost 6 bases and 1 base, there was a span of 9 bases. CDR1 and CDR2 (germline): MNHNS, SASEGT. The CDR3 contains 14 residues. DNA of the CDR3: TGTGCCAGCAGGTCCGGGAAAACTAATGAAAAACTGTTTTTT. This gives the protein CASRSGKTNEKLFF.

The chain combines TRBV20-1 with TRBJ2-3, with 8 bases fitting TRBD2. CDR1 is DFQATT and CDR2 is SNEGSKA in the germline V gene (reference sequence). The CDR3 covers 15 residues. Trimming took 6 bases from V and 2 from J; bases not matched to a gene: 10. The CDR3 nucleotides read TGCAGTGCCCCTAATAGCGGGATTGTCACAGATACGCAGTATTTT. Protein: CSAPNSGIVTDTQYF.

This clonotype was recorded a few times. The chain recombines TRBV5-1 with TRBJ1-1; 7 positions match TRBD1. CDR3 length: 13 residues. J was trimmed by 6 bases and V by 7 bases; bases with no gene match: 9. The V gene's germline CDR1 is SGHRS and CDR2 YFSETQ. The CDR3 spells CASLGQNQAEAFF. As DNA, the CDR3 is TGCGCCAGCCTGGGACAGAACCAGGCTGAAGCTTTCTTT.

A few counts support this clonotype. This chain links TRBV7-9 with TRBJ2-1; perhaps TRBD1 as D (6 bases). The ends were cut back, 1 base at V and 8 bases at J, with 21 bases in the middle. CDR1 SEHNR and CDR2 FQNEAQ come from the germline V gene (reference sequence). The CDR3 covers 17 residues. CDR3 sequence reads: CASSLDPGHSDVHEQFF. For the CDR3, the DNA is TGTGCCAGCAGCTTAGACCCGGGACACTCGGATGTCCATGAGCAGTTCTTC.

This clonotype was counted only a few times. This sequence joins TRBV29-1 and TRBJ2-7, with TRBD2 as a possible D gene (5 bases). CDR1 SQVTM and CDR2 ANQGSEA come from the germline V gene. The CDR3 sequence is 13 residues long. Trimming removed 4 bases at V and 4 bases at J, with 14 bases between. The CDR3 loop is CSVVRGSNYEQYF. The CDR3 DNA reads TGCAGCGTTGTACGAGGGAGTAATTACGAGCAGTACTTC.

The V and J genes are TRBV30 and TRBJ1-4; perhaps TRBD1 as D (5 bases). V was pared by 8 bases and J by 8 bases, with 18 bases between. This CDR3 has 13 residues. Germline V gene sequence: CDR1 GTSNPN, CDR2 SVGIG (reference sequence). The CDR3 DNA follows: TGTGCCGGCGAGGGGCAGGTGACGGAAAAACTGTTTTTT. Residues: CAGEGQVTEKLFF.

This clonotype was picked up a small number of times. This chain connects TRBV7-9 to TRBJ1-5; D not certain. The germline CDR1 and CDR2 sequences are SEHNR and FQNEAQ (reference sequence). Between the trimmed V and J ends, which lost 1 base and 6 bases, there was a span of 7 bases. This CDR3 comprises 13 residues. CDR3 DNA sequence: TGTGCCAGCAGCTTAGTTTCGGGTCAGCCCCAGCATTTT. Translating it yields CASSLVSGQPQHF.